This T cell receptor beta chain was recorded in a study of blood T cell repertoires in COVID-19. Germline V CDR1 and CDR2: SGHRS, YFSETQ. The CDR3 contains 15 residues. V shed 4 bases, J shed 7 bases, and the junction held 9 bases outside the gene matches. Sequencing used immunoSEQ multiplex PCR; TCRdb keeps in-frame clones, though not all of them. Seen here are about 20,000 clones, roughly 88% observed once, and the top ten hold 22%. The rearrangement links TRBV5-1 to TRBJ2-1, with 9 nucleotides matching TRBD1. The sample was peripheral blood. The sequence was obtained from a man aged 80 or over with active or convalescent COVID-19. CDR3 sequence: CASSQSGTGSNEQFF. In DNA, the CDR3 is TGCGCCAGCAGCCAATCCGGGACAGGGTCAAATGAGCAGTTCTTC.